The following is a T cell receptor (beta chain) sequence with its context. The clone's antigen remains unknown. No clone much larger than this one lies a single base away; base qualities are absent. The CDR3 regions of human TCRbeta chains were analyzed by immunosequencing. On the authors' methods: TCRs in the repertoires were compared against a reference library of SARS-CoV-2-specific TCRs that had been generated with the MIRA antigen-specificity platform. Breadth was defined as the fraction of unique TCRs that were SARS-CoV-2-associated, and depth was defined as the fraction of total T cells that were SARS-CoV-2-associated. Each spike-specific TCR was assigned to its reactive spike region and to a CD4 or CD8 class using the MIRA data. Log10-transformed breadth and depth values were compared by one-way ANOVA with Sidak's multiple comparisons tests. Sourced from immuneACCESS, this table was stored by TCRdb with only in-frame sequences that have V and J called. A share of the clones is absent; for the studies checked, an unresolved V gene accounts for under half, and the remainder has no known explanation. V and J calls and clone size are those listed in that table; D and trimming were worked out from the DNA. For this sample there are more than 95,000 clones; approximately 85% appear just once. The ten largest clones add up to approximately 4.4% of the sample.

These data come from a study of T cell responses to AZD1222 COVID-19 vaccine (dated by TCRdb to about 2021). For the wider study: A total of about 230 trial participants underwent TCR sequencing, of whom 207 received two doses of AZD1222 and 26 received two doses of the MenACWY control vaccine. Trial participants were enrolled by age into 18-55, 56-69 and 70-plus year subgroups, with around 150, 28 and 57 TCR-sequenced participants respectively. Broad study findings and their caveats: Participants were mostly white British, with more females than males. The authors suggested clonal diversity may have been underestimated. A significant rise in spike-specific TCR breadth and depth was observed after two AZD1222 doses relative to day 0 and relative to MenACWY recipients. No day 14 peak-response samples were available, so repertoires were characterized only after the peak T cell response. Only 5 to 7 AZD1222 recipients were SARS-CoV-2 seropositive at baseline, limiting conclusions about previously exposed vaccinees. The vaccine-associated CD4 TCRs covered the entire spike protein, and the dominant responses fell in regions 160-218 and 743-854. In the small 56-69-year group, the increase in depth fell short of significance, most likely because of low power. Epitopes outside the regions mutated in the B.1.351 and B.1.1.7 variants were reportedly recognized by nearly half of the unique spike-specific TCRs.

The CDR3 numbers 15 residues from cysteine through phenylalanine. Of all the DNA, just the CDR3 is kept, 45 bases in frame from base 1. CDR1 SGHDT and CDR2 YYEEEE were looked up in the germline V gene. The germline V and J ends show losses of 4 bases and 2 bases respectively, and no gene match explains 6 bases of the junction. The meaning of the sample's time point label: about 28 days (+/-7) after the second vaccine dose. Because spike-specific TCR depth and breadth did not differ between the two schedules, AZD1222 recipients who got a second dose at roughly 4 weeks were pooled with those who got a second dose at roughly 12 weeks. The vaccinee samples were drawn from two UK trials, COV001 and COV002, one of which was a single-blind randomized controlled phase 2/3 trial testing AZD1222 (ChAdOx1 nCoV-19) in healthy adults. For TCRbeta chain sequencing, PBMC samples were collected from trial participants at day 0 and at day 28 after the second dose.

Sample: peripheral blood, taken 28 days after the second AZD1222 dose. This TCR came from an adult who received the AZD1222 COVID-19 vaccine. The sequence links TRBV5-6 to TRBJ2-3, with 8 middle bases fitting TRBD2. This receptor carries the CDR3 CASSLPGGFTDTQYF. Read as DNA, the sequence is TGTGCCAGCAGCCTCCCGGGGGGGTTCACAGATACGCAGTATTTT.